The rows below give T cell receptor beta chains drawn from one sample of a study of blood T cell repertoires in COVID-19. Data came from immunoSEQ multiplex PCR; TCRdb stores just in-frame clones and leaves some out. The repertoire holds about 26,000 clones, 92% seen once, with 2.5% to 3% in the top ten. Sequencing was carried out using peripheral blood. The receptors come from a human donor in a cohort sampled during active COVID-19. Both conserved end residues are part of each CDR3. D genes are given only for firm matches. The listing skips clone size in some rows; elsewhere it reads once, few, many or a size class.

V gene	clone size	J gene	D gene	CDR3 protein	CDR3 DNA
TRBV6-5	-	TRBJ1-1	-	CASSSTVTEAFF	TGTGCCAGCAGCTCAACGGTCACTGAAGCTTTCTTT
TRBV29-1	-	TRBJ1-1	-	CSVEGGGNTEAFF	TGCAGCGTTGAAGGGGGGGGGAACACTGAAGCTTTCTTT
TRBV7-9	-	TRBJ2-3	TRBD2	CASRTGGTDTQYF	TGTGCCAGCAGGACGGGGGGAACAGATACGCAGTATTTT
TRBV7-3	-	TRBJ2-3	TRBD2	CASSTPGLAGTRTDTQYF	TGTGCCAGCAGCACCCCGGGACTAGCGGGGACTCGCACAGATACGCAGTATTTT
TRBV10-2	-	TRBJ1-2	-	CATGEVANYGYTF	TGCGCCACTGGAGAGGTGGCTAACTATGGCTACACCTTC
TRBV6-5	-	TRBJ1-1	-	CASRRLVGGSTEAFF	TGTGCCAGCAGGAGACTTGTGGGGGGGAGTACTGAAGCTTTCTTT
TRBV5-8	-	TRBJ2-7	TRBD2	CASSFRGRAYEQYF	TGTGCCAGCAGCTTCCGGGGGAGGGCCTACGAGCAGTACTTC
TRBV5-1	-	TRBJ1-2	-	CASSFGVGQSNYGYTF	TGCGCCAGCAGCTTTGGAGTGGGTCAGTCCAACTATGGCTACACCTTC
TRBV7-8	-	TRBJ1-6	-	CASSFPTENNSPLHF	TGTGCCAGCAGCTTCCCGACGGAGAATAATTCACCCCTCCACTTT
TRBV5-1	-	TRBJ1-3	-	CASSSGLLANTIYF	TGCGCCAGCAGCTCCGGGTTGTTGGCAAACACCATATATTTT
TRBV15	-	TRBJ1-1	-	CATSRQRQVNTEAFF	TGTGCCACCAGCAGACAAAGACAGGTGAACACTGAAGCTTTCTTT
TRBV27	-	TRBJ2-4	TRBD1	CASRDPGGAGKNIQYF	TGTGCCAGCAGGGACCCAGGGGGCGCGGGCAAAAACATTCAGTACTTC
TRBV5-6	-	TRBJ1-2	-	CASSLEGVRVNYGYTF	TGTGCCAGCAGCTTGGAGGGTGTCAGGGTGAACTATGGCTACACCTTC
TRBV11-2	-	TRBJ2-7	-	CASSFPGVFYEQYF	TGTGCCAGCAGCTTTCCCGGTGTTTTCTACGAGCAGTACTTC
TRBV28	-	TRBJ1-2	-	CASSLMHRPQYGYTF	TGTGCCAGCAGTTTAATGCACAGACCCCAGTATGGCTACACCTTC
TRBV19	-	TRBJ1-4	-	CASSDQGRDEKLFF	TGTGCCAGTAGTGACCAGGGGCGCGATGAAAAACTGTTTTTT
TRBV28	-	TRBJ2-1	TRBD1	CASPDRAGNEQFF	TGTGCCTCCCCAGACAGGGCTGGCAATGAGCAGTTCTTC
TRBV6-5	-	TRBJ1-1	-	CASISRGAFTEAFF	TGTGCCAGCATCTCCCGGGGGGCGTTCACTGAAGCTTTCTTT
TRBV6-5	-	TRBJ1-5	TRBD1	CASSATGGGRQPQHF	TGTGCCAGCAGCGCCACAGGGGGAGGAAGACAGCCCCAGCATTTT
TRBV5-1	-	TRBJ2-1	TRBD2	CASKGGGTGPREQFF	TGCGCCAGCAAAGGCGGGGGGACCGGACCCAGGGAGCAGTTCTTC
TRBV6-5	-	TRBJ2-5	-	CASSYNPQAETQYF	TGTGCCAGCAGTTACAACCCCCAGGCGGAGACCCAGTACTTC
TRBV18	-	TRBJ2-1	TRBD1	CASSPRDRGINEQFF	TGTGCCAGCTCACCCCGGGACAGGGGAATCAATGAGCAGTTCTTC
TRBV6-5	-	TRBJ1-5	-	CASSGVAGTNQPQHF	TGTGCCAGCAGCGGAGTGGCGGGGACCAATCAGCCCCAGCATTTT
TRBV11-2	few	TRBJ1-5	-	CASSRRGGQPQHF	TGTGCCAGCAGCCGACGCGGGGGTCAGCCCCAGCATTTT
TRBV28	-	TRBJ1-4	TRBD1	CASSLRQGVATNEKLFF	TGTGCCAGCAGTTTACGACAGGGAGTCGCAACTAATGAAAAACTGTTTTTT
TRBV7-2	-	TRBJ2-3	-	CASSAYEGADTQYF	TGTGCCAGCAGCGCTTACGAGGGTGCAGATACGCAGTATTTT
TRBV6-5	-	TRBJ2-1	TRBD2	CASRIRLAGDNEQFF	TGTGCCAGCAGGATACGACTAGCGGGGGACAATGAGCAGTTCTTC
TRBV5-1	once	TRBJ1-5	-	CASSLEGRVDQPQHF	TGCGCCAGCAGCTTGGAAGGGAGGGTGGATCAGCCCCAGCATTTT
TRBV7-2	few	TRBJ1-5	-	CASSFTGRVGQPQHF	TGTGCCAGCAGCTTTACAGGGCGTGTGGGGCAGCCCCAGCATTTT
TRBV5-4	once	TRBJ2-5	-	CASSLRGSQETQYF	TGTGCCAGCAGCTTGAGAGGGTCCCAAGAGACCCAGTACTTC
TRBV4-1	-	TRBJ1-5	-	CASSQESRLDQPQHF	TGCGCCAGCAGCCAAGAATCCAGGCTGGATCAGCCCCAGCATTTT
TRBV11-3	-	TRBJ2-1	-	CASSLGRRGNEQFF	TGTGCCAGCAGCTTGGGGAGGAGGGGCAATGAGCAGTTCTTC
TRBV2	-	TRBJ2-2	TRBD1	CASSEGQGWHGELFF	TGTGCCAGCAGTGAGGGACAGGGATGGCACGGGGAGCTGTTTTTT
TRBV9	-	TRBJ2-5	TRBD2	CASSVDGSGGPGQYF	TGTGCCAGCAGCGTAGACGGTAGCGGGGGCCCCGGGCAGTACTTC
TRBV6-1	-	TRBJ2-7	-	CASSEARVSYEQYF	TGTGCCAGCAGTGAAGCGCGGGTCTCCTACGAGCAGTACTTC
TRBV3-1/TRBV3-2	-	TRBJ1-2	-	CASSQEPSRGNYGYTF	TGTGCCAGCAGCCAAGAACCCAGCAGGGGAAACTATGGCTACACCTTC
TRBV10-3	-	TRBJ2-7	TRBD2	CAISAASGATYEQYF	TGTGCCATCAGTGCGGCTAGCGGGGCGACCTACGAGCAGTACTTC
TRBV19	-	TRBJ2-5	-	CASSIGGWYQETQYF	TGTGCCAGTAGTATAGGCGGCTGGTACCAAGAGACCCAGTACTTC
TRBV11-2	-	TRBJ2-2	TRBD2	CASSLDPGLASRELFF	TGTGCCAGCAGCTTAGACCCGGGACTAGCGTCCCGGGAGCTGTTTTTT
TRBV10-3	-	TRBJ1-1	TRBD1	CAITRDRGNTEAFF	TGTGCCATCACCCGGGACAGGGGGAACACTGAAGCTTTCTTT
TRBV5-1	-	TRBJ1-2	TRBD1	CASSLDRVVGGYTF	TGCGCCAGCAGCCTCGACAGGGTGGTTGGGGGCTACACCTTC
TRBV21-1	-	TRBJ1-5	-	CASSRDRGQPQHF	TGTGCCAGCAGCAGGGACAGGGGTCAGCCCCAGCATTTT
TRBV5-1	-	TRBJ1-2	-	CASSLGVDYGYTF	TGCGCCAGCAGCTTGGGAGTGGACTATGGCTACACCTTC
TRBV5-1	few	TRBJ2-2	TRBD1	CASRTRTGDTGELFF	TGCGCCAGCAGGACCAGGACAGGGGACACCGGGGAGCTGTTTTTT
TRBV7-9	-	TRBJ2-5	TRBD1	CASSLGTGQETQYF	TGTGCCAGCAGCTTAGGGACAGGGCAAGAGACCCAGTACTTC
TRBV2	few	TRBJ1-3	-	CASSEEATGSGNTIYF	TGTGCCAGCAGTGAGGAGGCGACCGGCTCTGGAAACACCATATATTTT